This T cell receptor (beta chain) was recorded in a study of OX40 agonist ivuxolimab in advanced cancers. The study in broad terms: Ivuxolimab, which targeted the costimulatory receptor OX40 (CD134), was an agonistic, fully human IgG2 monoclonal antibody. Peripheral TCRbeta sequencing was intended to test whether TCR sequence diversity was altered and clonal T-cell expansion was caused by ivuxolimab. Prior anti-PD-1, anti-PD-L1 or anti-CTLA-4 therapy was permitted, and checkpoint inhibitors had been received by less than 45% of dose-escalation patients. Partial responses occurred in three dose-escalation patients, of whom one had hepatocellular carcinoma and two had cutaneous melanoma. A male proportion of 75% to 85% and a mean age of about 60 years, ranging from 23 to 79, were recorded for the dose-escalation cohort. The paper covers the monotherapy dose-escalation part of the phase I ivuxolimab trial, which included N = 52 patients. Intravenous ivuxolimab was administered to patients every 2 weeks at six dose levels: 0.01, 0.1, 0.3, 1.5, 3 and 10 mg/kg. Of the approximately 54 dose-escalation patients, hepatocellular carcinoma was present in about 19, melanoma in about 15, renal cell carcinoma in 9 and head and neck cancer in 9. What the study reported, not specific to this receptor: After ivuxolimab, expanded clones were on average more numerous among CD8+ T cells than among CD4+ T cells. Low levels of normalized T-cell clonal expansion were also seen in some nonresponding patients. Which antigens the clonally expanded peripheral T cells were specific for was not determined. At doses from 0.1 to 3.0 mg/kg, clonal expansion was seen in both CD4+ and CD8+ blood T cells between baseline and week 6. In the 0.1-3.0 mg/kg groups, partial responders were among the patients with the lowest normalized peripheral clonal expansion, particularly in CD8+ T cells.

The trial excluded patients who had a history of autoimmune disease or who were on systemic immunosuppression. Peripheral blood for TCR sequencing was collected from all dose cohorts at baseline, on cycle 4 day 1, and on cycle 7 day 1. Samples came from an open-label, multicenter, first-in-human phase I dose-escalation trial of ivuxolimab. Adults with locally advanced or metastatic head and neck squamous cell, hepatocellular, melanoma or renal cell carcinoma were enrolled in the trial. Before TCR sequencing, CD4+ T cells and CD8+ T cells from peripheral blood were sorted into separate populations. Genomic DNA was isolated from the sorted cells so that the TCRbeta CDR3 region could be sequenced. The immunoSEQ Assay was used for sequencing of TCRbeta CDR3 regions. Sourced from immuneACCESS, this table was stored by TCRdb with only in-frame sequences that have V and J called. A share of the clones is absent; for the studies checked, an unresolved V gene accounts for under half, and the remainder has no known explanation. The sample table contains 39,000 or so clones; only one count was recorded for 86% of them. Around 10% of the sample is taken by the ten largest.

This clone was counted a single time. It has no known antigen specificity. Per-nucleotide qualities are absent, and no much larger clonotype sits a single base away. From the cysteine up to the phenylalanine, the CDR3 has a length of 14 residues. CDR3 DNA only is kept here, 42 bases in frame from base 1. From a lookup of the germline V gene (reference sequence), CDR1 and CDR2 are SEHNR and FQNEAQ. For this chain, trimming is 6 bases at the V end and 2 bases at the J end, and the number of junction bases without a gene match is 6. The sequence derives from an adult with an advanced solid tumor such as melanoma, head and neck, liver or kidney cancer. The V and J segments used are TRBV7-9 and TRBJ1-1; 7 bases in the junction line up with TRBD1. This specimen consisted of CD4+ or CD8+ T cells sorted from blood, obtained in a trial of the OX40 agonist ivuxolimab. The bases read TGTGCCAGCAGGGAGAAAGGGGGCAACACTGAAGCTTTCTTT. It encodes CASREKGGNTEAFF. Reference TRBV7-9 and TRBJ1-1 proteins supply the regions before and after the CDR3; the full variable domain is: DTGVSQNPRHKITKRGQNVTFRCDPISEHNRLYWYRQTLGQGPEFLTYFQNEAQLEKSRLLSDRFSAERPKGSFSTLEIQRTEQGDSAMYLCASREKGGNTEAFFGQGTRLTVV.